This T cell receptor beta chain was recorded in a study of cytomegalovirus exposure and HLA in healthy donors. V lost 2 bases and J lost 0, with 14 bases in between. The CDR3 loop spans 17 amino acids. Germline V CDR1 and CDR2: MNHNS, SASEGT. 13 Jbeta primers and 60 Vbeta primers were used for the PCR. This table comes from immunoSEQ multiplex PCR, and its TCRdb copy is limited to in-frame clones, with some not included. The sample has around 140,000 clones, about two thirds seen once. Every donor was a healthy person donating bone marrow. This clone occurred once. What it recognizes is unknown. Study observations and caveats: The authors later found TCR association rates varying by HLA locus, with DRB1 most and HLA-C fewest. It is likely that the observed cluster of highly shared sequence variants was a sequencing artifact.

This receptor was taken from a man aged 50 or older in good health and CMV-seropositive. Sequenced: PBMCs. This chain connects TRBV6-1 to TRBJ2-1; weak D call: TRBD2 (7 bases). CDR3 region: CASSERGGRSSYNEQFF. As DNA, the CDR3 is TGTGCCAGCAGTGAAAGGGGGGGCCGGAGCTCCTACAATGAGCAGTTCTTC.